The entry below describes one TCR beta chain. This sample is drawn from a study of graft-versus-host responses after intestinal transplantation. Sequenced by immunoSEQ multiplex PCR; TCRdb stores in-frame clones only, minus some. This sample has 25,000 to 35,000 clones; roughly 85% occur once, and the top ten carry about 9.9%. The CDR3 contains 16 residues. V shed 6 bases, J shed 2 bases, and the junction held 11 bases outside the gene matches. CDR1 and CDR2 from the germline V gene are LNHDA and SQIVND (reference sequence). Sequenced here: PBMCs, sampled around 460 days after intestinal transplantation. This clonotype originated in a human patient who received an intestinal transplant, so some T cells may come from the graft donor. The chain recombines TRBV19 with TRBJ2-5; 8 nucleotides agree with TRBD2. DNA of the CDR3: TGTGCCAGTAGGGCAGCGGGAGCGGGGGCACAAGAGACCCAGTACTTC. Its protein product is CASRAAGAGAQETQYF.